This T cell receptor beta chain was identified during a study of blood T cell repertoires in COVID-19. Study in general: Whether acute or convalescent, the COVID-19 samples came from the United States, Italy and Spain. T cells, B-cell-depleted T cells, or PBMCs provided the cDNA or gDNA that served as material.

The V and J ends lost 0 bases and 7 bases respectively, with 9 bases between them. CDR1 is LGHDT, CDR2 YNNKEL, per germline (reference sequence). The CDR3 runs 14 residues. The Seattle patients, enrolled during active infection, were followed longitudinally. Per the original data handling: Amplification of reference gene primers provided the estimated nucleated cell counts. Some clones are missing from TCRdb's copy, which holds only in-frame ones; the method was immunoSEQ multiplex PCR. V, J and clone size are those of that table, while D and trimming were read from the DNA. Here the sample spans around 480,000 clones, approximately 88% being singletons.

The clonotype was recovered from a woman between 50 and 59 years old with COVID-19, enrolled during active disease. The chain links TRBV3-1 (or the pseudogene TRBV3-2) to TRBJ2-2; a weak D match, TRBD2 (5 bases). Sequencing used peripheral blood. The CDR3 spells CASSQESGVGELFF. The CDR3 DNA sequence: TGTGCCAGCAGCCAAGAAAGCGGAGTCGGGGAGCTGTTTTTT.